Listed here is a single TCR beta chain. This CDR3 comprises 15 residues. V lost 4 bases to trimming and J lost 2 bases, with 14 bases between them. Germline loops: CDR1 MGHRA, CDR2 YSYEKL. These data are taken from a study of technical replicates of blood from a few donors. TCRdb's copy holds only in-frame clones and misses some; the assay was immunoSEQ multiplex PCR. The table shows some 99,000 clones, with about 96% occurring only once. Sequenced sample: T cells isolated from PBMCs. The origin of this receptor is a human donor in good health. V and J are TRBV4-1 and TRBJ2-5; D gene ambiguous. The CDR3, as DNA: TGCGCCAGCAGCCTTGTTAGCTCATTACAAGAGACCCAGTACTTC. Protein sequence: CASSLVSSLQETQYF.